A selection of T cell receptor beta chains follows, all from one sample in a study of Ad26.COV2.S vaccination and SARS-CoV-2 variants. Generated by immunoSEQ multiplex PCR, the TCRdb table keeps only in-frame clones and is missing some. The sample yields roughly 300,000 clones, about 88% seen once. Material: peripheral blood, obtained in a trial of Ad26.COV2.S vaccine versus placebo. The receptors derive from a person between 18 and 65 years old who received the Ad26.COV2.S COVID-19 vaccine or a placebo. Both conserved end residues are part of each CDR3. D genes are given only for firm matches. Clone size appears in some rows only: once, few, many, or a class for an expanded clone.

v_call	clone_size	d_call	j_call	cdr3_nt	cdr3_aa
TRBV19	-	TRBD2	TRBJ2-1	TGTGCCAGTAGTATTCAAGGCGGGAGCTCCTACAATGAGCAGTTCTTC	CASSIQGGSSYNEQFF
TRBV27	few	TRBD1	TRBJ2-7	TGTGCCAGCAGTTTGAGGGGGACACCGGGACAGGGAACCTACGAGCAGTACTTC	CASSLRGTPGQGTYEQYF
TRBV7-2	-	-	TRBJ2-3	TGTGCCAGCAGCTGGGCACTAGCAAGCACAGATACGCAGTATTTT	CASSWALASTDTQYF
TRBV3-1/TRBV3-2	-	-	TRBJ1-6	TGTGCCAGCAGCCAATCGGGTAGCTGGCCCTATAATTCACCCCTCCACTTT	CASSQSGSWPYNSPLHF
TRBV24-1	-	-	TRBJ2-1	TGTGCCACCAGTGATGGAGTGAACAATGAGCAGTTCTTC	CATSDGVNNEQFF
TRBV6-5	-	-	TRBJ2-7	TGTGCCAGCAGTTTCCCGGACGGGTACGAGCAGTACTTC	CASSFPDGYEQYF
TRBV18	-	TRBD2	TRBJ2-7	TGTGCCAGCTCACCACCGGGACTAGGTTTCTACGAGCAGTACTTC	CASSPPGLGFYEQYF
TRBV28	-	TRBD1	TRBJ2-2	TGTGCCACTATAGACAGGGATTTTTGGGAGCTGTTTTTT	CATIDRDFWELFF
TRBV5-5	-	-	TRBJ1-3	TGTGCCAGCAGCCCGGGACACTACCGCTCTGGAAACACCATATATTTT	CASSPGHYRSGNTIYF
TRBV28	-	TRBD2	TRBJ2-7	TGTGCCAGCAGTCCCTTACTAGCGGGGGGACCTTACGAGCAGTACTTC	CASSPLLAGGPYEQYF
TRBV5-5	-	-	TRBJ2-7	TGTGCCAGCAGCCGAAACCCGACGGAGGGAGGTTACGAGCAGTACTTC	CASSRNPTEGGYEQYF
TRBV5-1	-	TRBD2	TRBJ2-1	TGCGCCAGCAGCTTAACCGGGACTAGCGGGCGTACCTACAATGAGCAGTTCTTC	CASSLTGTSGRTYNEQFF
TRBV2	-	TRBD1	TRBJ2-5	TGTGCCAGAGGGACAGGACCACAAGAGACCCAGTACTTC	CARGTGPQETQYF
TRBV28	-	-	TRBJ2-7	TGTGCCAGCAGTTCTGGAGCAGGGTCAGTCTCCGGCGAGCAGTACTTC	CASSSGAGSVSGEQYF